This section outlines one T cell receptor beta chain sequence together with its context. Antigen unknown. The data were taken from a study of shared clonotypes between healthy human individuals. Points from the study as a whole: Relative to memory subsets, naive subsets generally showed larger estimated richness.

Germline V gene lookup returns CDR1 SGHTA and CDR2 FQGNSA. The CDR3 consists of 14 residues. Trimming at V came to 1 base and at J to 5 bases, leaving 4 bases not matched to a gene. At deep level, the assay was performed. Every subset's genomic DNA went evenly onto several immunoSEQ plates. Source study methods: ImmunoSEQ gave junction-only sequences without quality scores, so filtering differed. Sequencing used immunoSEQ multiplex PCR; TCRdb keeps in-frame clones, though not all of them. V and J calls and clone size are those listed in that table; D and trimming were worked out from the DNA. The profile shows about 990,000 clones, around 82% of them singletons.

The receptor comes from a young man in good health. Some clones in this sample may be carry-over from other donors' samples. The chain employs TRBV7-2 and TRBJ2-7; 8 bases line up with TRBD1. Sequenced material: memory CD4+ T cells from PBMCs. As for subset: CD45RA-negative fraction. The CDR3 sequence is CASSLDRGRDEQYF. The CDR3 nucleotides are TGTGCCAGCAGCTTAGACAGGGGGAGAGACGAGCAGTACTTC.